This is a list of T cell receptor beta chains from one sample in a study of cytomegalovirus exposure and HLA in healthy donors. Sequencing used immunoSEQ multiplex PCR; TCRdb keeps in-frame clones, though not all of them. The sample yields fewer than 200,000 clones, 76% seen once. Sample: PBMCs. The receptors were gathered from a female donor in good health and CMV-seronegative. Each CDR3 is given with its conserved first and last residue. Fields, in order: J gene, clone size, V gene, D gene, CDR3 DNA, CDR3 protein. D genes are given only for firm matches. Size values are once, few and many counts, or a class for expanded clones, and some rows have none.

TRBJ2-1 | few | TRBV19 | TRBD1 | TGTGCCATATCCCTAGGGACAGGGGGTATAAATGAGCAGTTCTTC | CAISLGTGGINEQFF
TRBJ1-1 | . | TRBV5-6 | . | TGTGCCAGCAGCTCGGGACATTTAACCCTGAACACTGAAGCTTTCTTT | CASSSGHLTLNTEAFF
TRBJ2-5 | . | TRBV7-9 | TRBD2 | TGTGCCAGCAGCTTAAATCTAGCGGGGGACGGGGAGACCCAGTACTTC | CASSLNLAGDGETQYF
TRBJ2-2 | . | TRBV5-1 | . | TGCGCCAGCAGCTTGGGTGGGACAAGGAACACCGGGGAGCTGTTTTTT | CASSLGGTRNTGELFF
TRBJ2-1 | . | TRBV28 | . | TGTGCCAGCAGTTTAATGGGCTCTGAGCAGTTCTTC | CASSLMGSEQFF
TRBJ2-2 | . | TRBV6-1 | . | TGTGCCAGCAGGGCCGGGCAAAGGGGCACCGGGGAGCTGTTTTTT | CASRAGQRGTGELFF
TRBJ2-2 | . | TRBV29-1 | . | TGCAGCGTTTGTGGGCAGACGAACACCGGGGAGCTGTTTTTT | CSVCGQTNTGELFF
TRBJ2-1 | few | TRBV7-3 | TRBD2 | TGTGCCAGCAGCTCGGGACTAGCGGGGGGGAATGAGCAGTTCTTC | CASSSGLAGGNEQFF
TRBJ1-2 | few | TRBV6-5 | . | TGTGCCACTACGGACATAGACTATGGCTACACCTTC | CATTDIDYGYTF
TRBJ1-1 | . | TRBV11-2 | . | TGTGCCAGCAGCTTAGATTGGGCGAACACTGAAGCTTTCTTT | CASSLDWANTEAFF
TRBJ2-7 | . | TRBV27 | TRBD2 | TGTGCCAGCAGGCGGGGGGGGATCTCCTACGAGCAGTACTTC | CASRRGGISYEQYF
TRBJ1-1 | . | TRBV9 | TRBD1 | TGTGCCAGCAGCGTCGGGACGGGAGGTGGGCAGGGGGCGACTGAAGCTTTCTTT | CASSVGTGGGQGATEAFF
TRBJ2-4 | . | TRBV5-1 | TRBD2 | TGCGCCAGCAGCTTGCCCACCGGGGGAGGGAGCAAAAACATTCAGTACTTC | CASSLPTGGGSKNIQYF
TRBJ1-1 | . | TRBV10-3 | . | TGTGCCACCTCGACATCCGGGGGAGCTTTCTTT | CATSTSGGAFF
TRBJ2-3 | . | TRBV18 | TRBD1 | TGTGCCAGCTCACCTTACGCTAGGACAGGGGGCACAGATACGCAGTATTTT | CASSPYARTGGTDTQYF
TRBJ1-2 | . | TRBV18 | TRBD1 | TGTGCCAGCTCACCACTACCGGGACAGGGGGCGAATCTGGATGACTATGGCTACACCTTC | CASSPLPGQGANLDDYGYTF
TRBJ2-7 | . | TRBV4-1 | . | TGCGCCAGCAGCCAAGATCAGGAGGAGCCCTACGAGCAGTACTTC | CASSQDQEEPYEQYF
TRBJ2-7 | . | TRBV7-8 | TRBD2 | TGTGCCAGCAGCCTGCGACCGGGACTAGCGGGAGGCGAGCAGTACTTC | CASSLRPGLAGGEQYF
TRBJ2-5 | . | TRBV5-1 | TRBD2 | TGCGCCAGCAGTCCGACTAGCGGGGGGGCCGGGAAGACCCAGTACTTC | CASSPTSGGAGKTQYF
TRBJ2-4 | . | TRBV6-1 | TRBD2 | TGTGCCAGCAAGGGGCGGGGGGGTGGAAACATTCAGTACTTC | CASKGRGGGNIQYF
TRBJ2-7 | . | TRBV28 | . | TGTGCCAGCACCTCCGGGGGTGATAACGAGCAGTACTTC | CASTSGGDNEQYF
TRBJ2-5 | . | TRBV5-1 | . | TGCGCCAGCAGCTTGGGACTCCAAGAGACCCAGTACTTC | CASSLGLQETQYF
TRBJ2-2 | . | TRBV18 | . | TGTGCCACCGCCAACTACCAAAACACCGGGGAGCTGTTTTTT | CATANYQNTGELFF
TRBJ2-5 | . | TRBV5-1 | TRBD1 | TGCGCCAGCAGCTTGGCAGGGGGCCCGGAGACCCAGTACTTC | CASSLAGGPETQYF